This T cell receptor (beta chain) was recovered during a study of cytomegalovirus exposure and HLA in healthy donors. Study overall: Out of about 410 genotyped donors, approximately 84% belonged to the Caucasian-associated ancestry cluster.

PCR employed 60 Vbeta and 13 Jbeta primers. Authors' data handling: Counted up in a later analysis, unique TCR beta chains came to approximately 83 million, with around 10 million shared. Some clones are missing from TCRdb's copy, which holds only in-frame ones; the method was immunoSEQ multiplex PCR. That table is the source of V, J and clone size, and D and trimming were worked out from the DNA. The table includes roughly 120,000 clones, roughly 77% detected once. Donors consisted of healthy bone marrow donors. The CDR3 runs to 13 residues. Germline CDR1 is SNHLY and CDR2 is FYNNEI. V gave up 8 bases and J gave up 7 bases, with 14 bases separating them.

Material: PBMCs. The sequence derives from a man in his fifties in good health and CMV-seropositive. The chain recombines TRBV2 with TRBJ2-2, with a tentative D call TRBD2 (5 bases). The CDR3 DNA reads TGTGCCAGCTTGGCAAGAGGGTTCGGGGAGCTGTTTTTT. Protein product: CASLARGFGELFF.